Listed below are T cell receptor beta chains from one sample, sequenced in a study of early T cells in non-severe SARS-CoV-2 infection. TCRdb re-derived calls from the 5' RACE reads in MiXCR, one entry per CDR3 protein. The sample shows roughly 93,000 distinct CDR3 sequences, more than 9.5% of them seen only once. The sequenced sample consisted of whole blood. The receptor source for this set is an adult who was a healthcare worker with PCR-confirmed SARS-CoV-2 infection or an uninfected control (not recorded which). CDR3s include the opening cysteine and the closing phenylalanine or tryptophan. Each record gives: D gene, clone size, V gene, J gene, CDR3 protein, CDR3 DNA. D genes are given only for firm matches. Size is omitted from some rows. Given values are once, few, many or a class for expanded clones.

TRBD1	NA	TRBV29-1	TRBJ2-3	CSVEGRDSGPDTQYF	TGCAGCGTTGAAGGAAGGGACAGTGGACCAGATACGCAGTATTTT
NA	NA	TRBV11-2	TRBJ1-2	CASSLIHGQNYGYTF	TGTGCCAGCAGCCTCATACACGGACAGAACTATGGCTACACCTTC
NA	few	TRBV29-1	TRBJ2-5	CSGASSQETQYF	TGCAGCGGTGCTAGCTCGCAAGAGACCCAGTACTTC
TRBD2	NA	TRBV12-5	TRBJ2-7	CASGFRPGKKSGTPCF	TGTGCTAGTGGTTTTCGCCCAGGGAAAAAAAGCGGGACCCCTTGCTTC
NA	many	TRBV28	TRBJ2-7	CASGSGPVFEQYF	TGTGCCAGTGGATCGGGACCAGTGTTCGAGCAGTACTTC
TRBD1	few	TRBV5-1	TRBJ2-1	CASSTYRGWYNEQFF	TGCGCCAGCAGTACATACAGGGGATGGTACAATGAGCAGTTCTTC
TRBD1	NA	TRBV7-2	TRBJ2-3	CASLQGAGDTQYF	TGTGCCAGCCTACAGGGGGCGGGAGATACGCAGTATTTT
NA	many	TRBV6-2/TRBV6-3	TRBJ1-5	CASSYRDQPQHF	TGTGCCAGCAGTTACAGGGATCAGCCCCAGCATTTT
NA	few	TRBV12-3/TRBV12-4	TRBJ2-3	CASSLAPGPSLSDTQYF	TGTGCCAGCAGTTTAGCTCCGGGACCCTCCTTGTCAGATACGCAGTATTTT
NA	few	TRBV4-2	TRBJ1-5	CASSRGRSQPQHF	TGTGCCAGCAGCCGGGGCAGGAGTCAGCCCCAGCATTTT
NA	NA	TRBV20-1	TRBJ1-4	CSASETLTGVNEKLFF	TGCAGTGCTAGCGAGACGCTGACAGGAGTTAATGAAAAACTGTTTTTT
NA	few	TRBV6-6	TRBJ1-1	CACRQNTEAFF	TGTGCCTGTAGACAGAACACTGAAGCTTTCTTT
TRBD1	NA	TRBV6-1	TRBJ2-7	CASSGTGGKINEQYF	TGTGCCAGCAGTGGAACAGGGGGTAAGATCAACGAGCAGTACTTC